This TCR beta chain was sequenced for a study of cytotoxic CD8 clonotypes in ibrutinib-treated CLL. Study conclusions and caveats: Patients showed higher baseline clonality than age-matched healthy donors, and it tracked circulating CD8+ T-cell counts.

Concerning this clone itself: Its antigen is currently unknown.

A 1 in 200,000 to 1 in 1 million T cell depth was the sequencing target. Sequencing was performed with immunoSEQ multiplex PCR; in TCRdb, only in-frame clones are kept and a portion is missing. Of more than 150,000 clones listed, around 72% were seen once; the top ten hold around 15%. This CDR3 has 14 residues. Between the trimmed V and J ends, which lost 1 base and 5 bases, there was a span of 11 bases. Germline values: CDR1 SGHTA, CDR2 FQGNSA. This sequence joins TRBV7-2 and TRBJ1-2; D gene uncertain. This specimen was PBMCs, taken after 24 months of ibrutinib treatment. The sequence was collected from a human donor with chronic lymphocytic leukemia. For the CDR3, the DNA is TGTGCCAGCAGCTTAGGCCATAAGGATTATGGCTACACCTTC. This gives the protein CASSLGHKDYGYTF.